This T cell receptor (beta chain) was observed in a study of tumor-infiltrating lymphocytes in oesophageal squamous cell carcinoma. TCRdb re-called the PCR reads through MiXCR, storing one row per CDR3 protein. Of some 18,000 distinct CDR3 sequences listed, over 40% are singletons. This clonotype showed up many times. Germline CDR1 reads MNHNS; CDR2 reads SASEGT. The ends were cut back, 6 bases at V and 10 bases at J, with 18 bases in the middle. The CDR3 covers 13 residues. The chain joins TRBV6-1 to TRBJ1-1, with a possible D match to TRBD1 (5 bases). Sequencing was performed on normal esophageal tissue next to the tumor. The receptor comes from a female donor with esophageal squamous cell carcinoma. The DNA of the CDR3 is TGTGCCAGCAGCACTTGGGCCCAGGGTATAGCTTTCTTT. It is translated as CASSTWAQGIAFF.